This is a list of T cell receptor beta chains from one sample in a study of blood T cell repertoires in COVID-19. The assay was immunoSEQ multiplex PCR, and TCRdb's table has in-frame clones only and misses some. The table includes hundreds of thousands of clones, 80% to 90% detected once. The material sequenced was peripheral blood. The receptors shown here come from a man aged 25-45 years with active or convalescent COVID-19. Both conserved end residues are trimmed from each CDR3. Each record gives: V gene, CDR3 length, J gene, CDR3 protein.

V: TRBV9; length: 13; J: TRBJ1-5; CDR3: ASSVNDRGNQPQH
V: TRBV4-3; length: 14; J: TRBJ1-2; CDR3: ASSRDSLGKGDGYT
V: TRBV4-3; length: 13; J: TRBJ2-7; CDR3: ASSQAYTESYEQY
V: TRBV19; length: 13; J: TRBJ1-1; CDR3: ASTQRNRVNTEAF
V: TRBV5-1; length: 13; J: TRBJ1-1; CDR3: ASSPRQGSDTEAF
V: TRBV6-5; length: 11; J: TRBJ1-3; CDR3: ASRRATVDTIY
V: TRBV18; length: 11; J: TRBJ1-1; CDR3: ASSRTANTEAF
V: TRBV6-2/TRBV6-3; length: 15; J: TRBJ2-1; CDR3: ASSYSIGTGVYNEQF
V: TRBV7-2; length: 12; J: TRBJ1-6; CDR3: ASSLNRGNSPLH
V: TRBV28; length: 12; J: TRBJ2-2; CDR3: ASISGGATGELF
V: TRBV5-1; length: 13; J: TRBJ2-5; CDR3: ASSSSGRLEETQY
V: TRBV12-3/TRBV12-4; length: 11; J: TRBJ2-1; CDR3: ASNRQGLDEQF
V: TRBV4-1; length: 14; J: TRBJ2-3; CDR3: ASSQYGREGTDTQY
V: TRBV6-6; length: 13; J: TRBJ2-1; CDR3: ASSYSTTGSNEQF
V: TRBV3-1/TRBV3-2; length: 11; J: TRBJ2-7; CDR3: ASSHAPTGGAY
V: TRBV5-1; length: 10; J: TRBJ2-1; CDR3: ASSYPPDEQF
V: TRBV28; length: 14; J: TRBJ2-3; CDR3: ASRNPRLGSTDTQY
V: TRBV2; length: 13; J: TRBJ1-5; CDR3: ASTLAGDSNQPQH
V: TRBV30; length: 12; J: TRBJ2-7; CDR3: AWGGGTGGREQY
V: TRBV5-1; length: 16; J: TRBJ1-3; CDR3: ASSLLGPRAGTGNTIY
V: TRBV7-9; length: 11; J: TRBJ1-5; CDR3: ASSGTANQPQH
V: TRBV7-8; length: 11; J: TRBJ2-7; CDR3: ASSSGSGYEQY
V: TRBV2; length: 11; J: TRBJ1-2; CDR3: ASSPDKNYGYT
V: TRBV11-3; length: 10; J: TRBJ1-2; CDR3: ASSKQGDGYT
V: TRBV9; length: 12; J: TRBJ1-1; CDR3: ASSVGGGIAEAF
V: TRBV4-3; length: 14; J: TRBJ1-3; CDR3: ASSQDYGYGGNTIY
V: TRBV11-3; length: 13; J: TRBJ2-1; CDR3: ASSLGSGSVNEQF
V: TRBV4-1; length: 14; J: TRBJ2-1; CDR3: ASSQYTSGGTNEQF
V: TRBV7-8; length: 13; J: TRBJ1-1; CDR3: ASSLRQGAGTEAF
V: TRBV21-1; length: 14; J: TRBJ1-4; CDR3: ASSKSQGTPNEKLF
V: TRBV28; length: 11; J: TRBJ1-2; CDR3: ASRPGVDYGYT
V: TRBV28; length: 14; J: TRBJ1-2; CDR3: ASRGQPQPFSYGYT
V: TRBV29-1; length: 11; J: TRBJ2-3; CDR3: SVATQGWDTQY
V: TRBV10-3; length: 12; J: TRBJ1-1; CDR3: AISGTAQGTEAF
V: TRBV13; length: 13; J: TRBJ2-7; CDR3: ASSPPGQGAYEQY
V: TRBV7-2; length: 11; J: TRBJ1-6; CDR3: ASSSVYNSPLH
V: TRBV24-1; length: 14; J: TRBJ2-1; CDR3: ATSDLRGGSYNEQF
V: TRBV27; length: 11; J: TRBJ1-1; CDR3: ASSVTGGAEAF
V: TRBV28; length: 13; J: TRBJ1-6; CDR3: ASRTLAGRVSPLH
V: TRBV4-2; length: 13; J: TRBJ2-3; CDR3: ASSPGLAVTDTQY
V: TRBV6-5; length: 12; J: TRBJ2-7; CDR3: ASSRQGGAYEQY
V: TRBV19; length: 11; J: TRBJ1-3; CDR3: ASSTVSGNTIY
V: TRBV5-1; length: 9; J: TRBJ1-1; CDR3: ASSSGGPSY
V: TRBV29-1; length: 11; J: TRBJ1-2; CDR3: SATGAPNYGYT
V: TRBV9; length: 12; J: TRBJ1-2; CDR3: ASSVGRRGDGYT